The T cell receptor (beta chain) described here comes from a study of shared clonotypes between healthy human individuals. Genomic DNA (from each subset) was split evenly across several immunoSEQ plates. Generated by immunoSEQ multiplex PCR, the TCRdb table keeps only in-frame clones and is missing some. The repertoire holds about 2 million clones, with roughly 96% as singletons. The germline CDR1 and CDR2 sequences are MNHEY and SMNVEV (reference sequence). V lost 2 bases and J 0 bases, leaving 11 bases between the germline ends. The CDR3 sequence is 17 residues long. V and J are TRBV27 and TRBJ1-6; weak D call: TRBD1 (5 bases). The clonotype comes from a man aged 18-30 years in good health. The sample comprised naive CD4+ T cells sorted from blood. As to subset: CD45RA+ positively selected. This CDR3 reads CASSLRDQSSYNSPLHF. The DNA for the CDR3 is TGTGCCAGCAGTTTACGGGACCAGAGCTCCTATAATTCACCCCTCCACTTT.